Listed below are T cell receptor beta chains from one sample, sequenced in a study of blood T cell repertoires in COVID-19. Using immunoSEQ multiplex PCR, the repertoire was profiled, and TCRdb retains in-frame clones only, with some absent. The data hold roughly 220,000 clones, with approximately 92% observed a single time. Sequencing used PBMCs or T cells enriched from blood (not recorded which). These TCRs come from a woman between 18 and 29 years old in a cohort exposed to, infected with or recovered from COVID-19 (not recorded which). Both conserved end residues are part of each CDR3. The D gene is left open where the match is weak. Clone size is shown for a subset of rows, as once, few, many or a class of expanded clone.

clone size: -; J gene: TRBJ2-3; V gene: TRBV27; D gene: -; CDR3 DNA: TGTGCCAGCGCTTTGGGGGGACCGGGGACGCAGTATTTT; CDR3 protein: CASALGGPGTQYF
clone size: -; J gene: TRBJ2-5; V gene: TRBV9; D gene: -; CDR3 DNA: TGTGCCAGCAGCCAGGCCTTACAAGAGACCCAGTACTTC; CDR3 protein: CASSQALQETQYF
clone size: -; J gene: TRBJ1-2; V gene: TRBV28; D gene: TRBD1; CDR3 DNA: TGTGCCAGCTCAGGTGAGGGGGCTGTGAATGGCTACACCTTC; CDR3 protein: CASSGEGAVNGYTF
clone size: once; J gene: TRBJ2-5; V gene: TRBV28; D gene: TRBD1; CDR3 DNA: TGTGCCAGCATGGGTCAGGGGGCCCAGTACTTC; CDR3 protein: CASMGQGAQYF
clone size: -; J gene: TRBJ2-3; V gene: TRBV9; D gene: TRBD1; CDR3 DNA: TGTGCCAGCAGCCAGGGACAGAGCACAGATACGCAGTATTTT; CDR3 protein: CASSQGQSTDTQYF
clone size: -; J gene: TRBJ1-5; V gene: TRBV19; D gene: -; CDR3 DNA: TGTGCCAGTAGTATAACACCGGACTCTCGCAATCAGCCCCAGCATTTT; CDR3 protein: CASSITPDSRNQPQHF
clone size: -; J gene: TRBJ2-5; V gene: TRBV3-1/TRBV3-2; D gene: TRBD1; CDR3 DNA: TGTGCCAGCAGCCGGACAGGCCAAGAGACCCAGTACTTC; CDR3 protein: CASSRTGQETQYF
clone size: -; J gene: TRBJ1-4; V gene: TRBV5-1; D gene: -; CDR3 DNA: TGCGCCAGCAGCTACGTACTCCTAACAGGCCTTAATGAAAAACTGTTTTTT; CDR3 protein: CASSYVLLTGLNEKLFF
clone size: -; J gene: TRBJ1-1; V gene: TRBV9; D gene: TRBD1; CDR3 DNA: TGTGCCAGCAGCTCGGGACAGGGATGGACTGAAGCTTTCTTT; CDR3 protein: CASSSGQGWTEAFF
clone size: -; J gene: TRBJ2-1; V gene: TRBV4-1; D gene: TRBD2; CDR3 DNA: TGCGCCAGCAGCCAACCCCTCTTCGGTAGCGGGACCTACAATGAGCAGTTCTTC; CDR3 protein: CASSQPLFGSGTYNEQFF
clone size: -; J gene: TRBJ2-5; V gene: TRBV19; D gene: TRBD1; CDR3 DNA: TGTGCCAGTAGTATAGTCGGGACAGGCAGGGCCCAGTACTTC; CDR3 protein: CASSIVGTGRAQYF
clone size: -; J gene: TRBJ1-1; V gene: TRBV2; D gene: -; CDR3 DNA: TGTGCGTTTAGCCGGGACACGAACACTGAAGCTTTCTTT; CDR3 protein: CAFSRDTNTEAFF
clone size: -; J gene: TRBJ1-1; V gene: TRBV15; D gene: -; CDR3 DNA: TGTGCCACCAGCAGCGGACAGCCGAACACTGAAGCTTTCTTT; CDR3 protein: CATSSGQPNTEAFF
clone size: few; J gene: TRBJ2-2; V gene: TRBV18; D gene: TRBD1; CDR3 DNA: TGTGCCAGCTCACAAAGGGACAGAAGTACCGGGGAGCTGTTTTTT; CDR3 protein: CASSQRDRSTGELFF
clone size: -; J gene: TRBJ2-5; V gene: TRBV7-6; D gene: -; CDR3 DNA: TGTGCCAGCAGCTTAGATTTGGTGAGGGAAGAGACCCAGTACTTC; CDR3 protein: CASSLDLVREETQYF
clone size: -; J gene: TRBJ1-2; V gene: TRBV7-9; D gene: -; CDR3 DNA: TGTGCCAGCAGCTTTCAAGTCGCTAGGACAGACAAAGACTATGGCTACACCTTC; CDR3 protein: CASSFQVARTDKDYGYTF
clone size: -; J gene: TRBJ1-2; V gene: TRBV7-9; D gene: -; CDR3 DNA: TGTGCCAGCAGCTTAGGAGCGGGTAGAGGCTACACCTTC; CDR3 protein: CASSLGAGRGYTF
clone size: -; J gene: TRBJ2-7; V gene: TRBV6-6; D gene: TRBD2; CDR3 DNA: TGTGCCAGCAGTTACGGGGCTAGCGGTGAATACGAGCAGTACTTC; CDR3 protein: CASSYGASGEYEQYF
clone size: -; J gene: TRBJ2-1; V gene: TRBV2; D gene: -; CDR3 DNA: TGTGCCAGCAGGGACCCTAGCGACACCTTCTCCTACAATGAGCAGTTCTTC; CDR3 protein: CASRDPSDTFSYNEQFF
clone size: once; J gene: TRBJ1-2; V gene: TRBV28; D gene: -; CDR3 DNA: TGTGCCAGCAGTTTAGGGCAGGGCTATGGCTACACCTTC; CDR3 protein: CASSLGQGYGYTF
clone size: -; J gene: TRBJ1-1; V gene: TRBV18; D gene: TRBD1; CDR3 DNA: TGTGCCAGCTCACCAAGGACAGGAGTAGACACTGAAGCTTTCTTT; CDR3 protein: CASSPRTGVDTEAFF
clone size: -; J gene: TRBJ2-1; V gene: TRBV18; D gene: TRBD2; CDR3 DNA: TGTGCCAGCTCACCACCGAGTCTAGCGGGGGCCAGCTCCTACAATGAGCAGTTCTTC; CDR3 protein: CASSPPSLAGASSYNEQFF
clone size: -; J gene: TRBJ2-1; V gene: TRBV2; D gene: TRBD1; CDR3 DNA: TGTGCCAGCAGCAGGACAGGCCAACCCTACAATGAGCAGTTCTTC; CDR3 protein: CASSRTGQPYNEQFF